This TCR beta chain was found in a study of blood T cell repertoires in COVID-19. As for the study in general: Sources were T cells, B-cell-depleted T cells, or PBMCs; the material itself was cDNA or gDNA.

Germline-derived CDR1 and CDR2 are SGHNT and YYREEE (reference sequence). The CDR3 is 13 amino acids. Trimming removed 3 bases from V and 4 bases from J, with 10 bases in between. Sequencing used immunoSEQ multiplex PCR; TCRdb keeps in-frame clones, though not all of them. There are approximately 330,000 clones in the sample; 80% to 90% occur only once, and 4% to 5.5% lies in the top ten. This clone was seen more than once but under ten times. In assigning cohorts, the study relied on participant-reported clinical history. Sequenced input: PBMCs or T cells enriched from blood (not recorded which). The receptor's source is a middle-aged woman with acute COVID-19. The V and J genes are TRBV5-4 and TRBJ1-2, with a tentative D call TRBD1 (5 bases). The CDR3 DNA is TGTGCCAGCAGCTCGGGGGGAGGCTATGGCTACACCTTC. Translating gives CASSSGGGYGYTF.